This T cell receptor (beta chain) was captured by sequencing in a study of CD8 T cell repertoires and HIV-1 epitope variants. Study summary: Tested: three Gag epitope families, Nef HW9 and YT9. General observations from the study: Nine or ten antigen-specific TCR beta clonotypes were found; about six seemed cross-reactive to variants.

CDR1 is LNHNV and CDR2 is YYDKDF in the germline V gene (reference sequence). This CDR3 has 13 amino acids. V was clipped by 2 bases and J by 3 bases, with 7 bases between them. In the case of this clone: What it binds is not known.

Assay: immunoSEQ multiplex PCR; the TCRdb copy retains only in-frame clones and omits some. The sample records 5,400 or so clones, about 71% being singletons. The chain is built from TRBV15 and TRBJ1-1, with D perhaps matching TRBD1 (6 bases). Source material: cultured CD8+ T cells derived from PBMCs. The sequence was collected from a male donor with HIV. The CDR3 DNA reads TGTGCCACCAGCAGATACAGGGACACTGAAGCTTTCTTT. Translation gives CATSRYRDTEAFF.